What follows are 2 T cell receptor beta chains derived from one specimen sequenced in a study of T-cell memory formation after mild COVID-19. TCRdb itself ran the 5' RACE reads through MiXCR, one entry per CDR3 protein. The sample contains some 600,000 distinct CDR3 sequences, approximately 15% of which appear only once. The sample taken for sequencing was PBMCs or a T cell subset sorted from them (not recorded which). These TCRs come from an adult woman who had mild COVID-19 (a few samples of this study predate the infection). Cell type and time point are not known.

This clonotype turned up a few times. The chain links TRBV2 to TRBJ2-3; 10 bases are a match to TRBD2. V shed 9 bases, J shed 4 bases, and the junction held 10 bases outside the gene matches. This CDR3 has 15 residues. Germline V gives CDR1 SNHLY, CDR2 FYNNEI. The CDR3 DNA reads TGTGCCAGGGGAGCACTAGCGGGGCCGGCAGATACGCAGTATTTT. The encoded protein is CARGALAGPADTQYF.

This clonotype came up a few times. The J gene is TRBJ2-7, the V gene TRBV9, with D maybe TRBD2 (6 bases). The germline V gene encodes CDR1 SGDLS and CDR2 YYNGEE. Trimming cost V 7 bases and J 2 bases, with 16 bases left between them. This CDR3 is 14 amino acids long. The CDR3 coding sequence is TGTGCCAGCGGGCGGAGGGATGTGGCCTACGAGCAGTACTTC. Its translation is CASGRRDVAYEQYF.